Shown below are 3 T cell receptor beta chains from a single sample sequenced in a study of T cells in Graves' hyperthyroidism and ophthalmopathy. Amplification of TCR beta CDR3 regions used RNA as the template. Initially, a first-round RT-PCR of the TCR CDR3 employed the HTBI primer set. TCRdb ran MiXCR on the multiplex PCR reads and lists one entry per CDR3 protein. The sample records a few hundred thousand distinct CDR3 sequences, approximately 14% being singletons. Input material: blood. All receptors derive from a woman aged 30 to 39 with Graves' hyperthyroidism.

This clonotype was picked up many times. The rearrangement joins TRBV5-5 to TRBJ2-3; D gene unclear. V lost 1 base, J lost 5 bases, and 11 bases lay in between. This CDR3 spans 14 amino acids. CDR1 is SGHKS and CDR2 is YYEKEE in the germline V gene (reference sequence). CDR3 in amino acids: CASSLFGRRDTQYF. The CDR3, as DNA: TGTGCCAGCAGCTTGTTTGGAAGGAGAGATACGCAGTATTTT.

This clonotype was detected many times. The rearrangement joins TRBV7-8 to TRBJ2-3; 13 bases fit TRBD2. Germline CDR1 is SGHVS and CDR2 is FQNEAQ. The trim removed 5 bases at V and 0 bases at J, leaving 5 bases unmatched. This CDR3 region has 17 residues. The CDR3 bases are TGTGCCAGCAGCCTGGGGACTAGCGGGGAAAGCACAGATACGCAGTATTTT. Amino acids: CASSLGTSGESTDTQYF.

This clonotype was counted once. The chain recombines TRBV28 with TRBJ2-7, with 11 bases lining up with TRBD1. The CDR3 covers 14 residues. The V gene end was trimmed by 6 bases and the J gene end by 6 bases; junction bases not matched to a gene: 7. Germline V gene data show CDR1 as MDHEN and CDR2 as SYDVKM. The CDR3 spells CASSRGDRGIEQYF. CDR3 sequence (DNA): TGTGCCAGCAGCCGGGGGGACAGGGGGATCGAGCAGTACTTC. Supplemented by reference TRBV28 and TRBJ2-7, the full variable domain reads DVKVTQSSRYLVKRTGEKVFLECVQDMDHENMFWYRQDPGLGLRLIYFSYDVKMKEKGDIPEGYSVSREKKERFSLILESASTNQTSMYLCASSRGDRGIEQYFGPGTRLTVT.